This T cell receptor beta chain stems from a study of T cells in Graves' hyperthyroidism and ophthalmopathy. In the study overall: Once the initial diagnosis was made, peripheral blood was obtained before any treatment. General observations from the study: Classification by a 13 V-J model distinguished ophthalmopathy from stable hyperthyroidism.

The CDR3 is made up of 13 amino acids. V was cut by 3 bases and J by 7 bases, with 15 bases left in between. CDR1 DFQATT and CDR2 SNEGSKA come from the germline V gene (reference sequence). This clonotype was counted at least ten times. Its antigen is undetermined. The CDR3 regions of TCR beta were amplified from RNA transcripts. A first-round RT-PCR of the TCR CDR3 used the HTBI primer set. TCRdb analysed the multiplex PCR reads with MiXCR anew, one entry per CDR3 protein. The sample carries around 200,000 distinct CDR3 sequences, over 15% recorded once. The gene calls are TRBV20-1 and TRBJ2-5; tentative D call: TRBD2 (6 bases). This receptor was taken from a woman aged 50 to 60 with Graves' hyperthyroidism. What was sequenced was blood. The CDR3 here is CSASGGLQPTQYF. In nucleotides, the CDR3 is TGCAGTGCTAGTGGGGGACTCCAGCCGACCCAGTACTTC.